The 15 T cell receptor beta chains below were found in one sample sequenced in a study of T cell repertoires and HLA-DP antigens. The antigens of these receptors remain unknown. Sequencing used immunoSEQ multiplex PCR; TCRdb keeps in-frame clones, though not all of them. The sample gives around 90,000 clones, approximately 86% of which show up once; about 1.5% is in the top ten. The source material was CD4+ T cells from PBMCs. The receptors stem from a man aged 50 to 60 in good health and CMV-seronegative.

This chain joins TRBV7-2 and TRBJ2-1; 8 bases match TRBD2. Germline assignment: CDR1 SGHTA and CDR2 FQGNSA. V shed 5 bases and J 7 bases; nucleotides not matched to a gene: 10. The length of the CDR3 is 15 residues. DNA for the CDR3: TGTGCCAGCAGCCGGGAACGCAGCGGGAGAAATGAGCAGTTCTTC. Translated: CASSRERSGRNEQFF.

The V and J genes are TRBV11-1 and TRBJ2-7, with 12 positions matching TRBD2. This CDR3 has 15 amino acids. The ends lost 5 bases at V and 6 bases at J; junction bases unmatched: 8. Per germline, CDR1 SGHAT and CDR2 FQDESV (reference sequence). CDR3 sequence (DNA): TGTGCCAGCAGCCTCTCTAGCGGGAGGGCCACCGAGCAGTACTTC. This translates into CASSLSSGRATEQYF.

This sequence joins TRBV28 and TRBJ2-2; 7 bases are a match to TRBD1. Germline V gene sequence: CDR1 MDHEN, CDR2 SYDVKM. Trimming took 6 bases from V and 8 from J; bases not matched to a gene: 9. This CDR3 is built from 14 residues. The CDR3 nucleotides are TGTGCCAGCAGGCTGTCCAAGACAGGGGGGGAGCTGTTTTTT. This gives the protein CASRLSKTGGELFF. Together with reference TRBV28 and TRBJ2-2, the CDR3 gives the full variable domain: DVKVTQSSRYLVKRTGEKVFLECVQDMDHENMFWYRQDPGLGLRLIYFSYDVKMKEKGDIPEGYSVSREKKERFSLILESASTNQTSMYLCASRLSKTGGELFFGEGSRLTVL.

The chain is built from TRBV6-6 and TRBJ2-7; D is uncertain. V dropped 6 bases and J dropped 1 base, with 13 bases sitting between them. The CDR3 covers 14 residues. Germline V gene lookup returns CDR1 MNHNY and CDR2 SVGAGI (reference sequence). The CDR3 nucleotides read TGTGCCAGCAGCCCTCACATCCGTTCCTACGAGCAGTACTTC. Translated, it gives CASSPHIRSYEQYF.

The chain couples TRBV2 to TRBJ1-1; D is unresolved. CDR1 SNHLY and CDR2 FYNNEI come from the germline V gene. This CDR3 has 15 amino acids. V was cut by 6 bases and J by 2 bases, with 16 bases left in between. DNA of the CDR3: TGTGCCAGCAGCTCACTCTTGACACTTAACACTGAAGCTTTCTTT. Protein product: CASSSLLTLNTEAFF.

This rearrangement joins TRBV7-9 to TRBJ2-4; no reliable D call. V dropped 1 base and J dropped 14 bases, with 12 bases sitting between them. The CDR3 has 12 residues. In germline, CDR1 is SEHNR, CDR2 FQNEAQ (reference sequence). The CDR3 DNA reads as TGTGCCAGCAGCTTAGAACAAGGACCGAAGTACTTC. This encodes CASSLEQGPKYF. The full variable domain, with the rest looked up from reference TRBV7-9 and TRBJ2-4, is DTGVSQNPRHKITKRGQNVTFRCDPISEHNRLYWYRQTLGQGPEFLTYFQNEAQLEKSRLLSDRFSAERPKGSFSTLEIQRTEQGDSAMYLCASSLEQGPKYFGAGTRLSVL.

This chain uses TRBV10-3 with TRBJ2-3, with TRBD2 matching over 9 bases. The CDR3 has 15 amino acids. The V gene end was trimmed by 6 bases and the J gene end by 4 bases; junction bases not matched to a gene: 8. Germline V gene data show CDR1 as ENHRY and CDR2 as SYGVKD. CDR3 region: CAISPGGREADTQYF. Here the CDR3 DNA reads TGTGCCATCAGCCCGGGCGGGAGGGAGGCAGATACGCAGTATTTT.

The CDR3 is CASSVQNTGELFF. CDR3 nucleotide sequence: TGTGCCAGCAGCGTCCAGAACACCGGGGAGCTGTTTTTT. This chain links TRBV9 with TRBJ2-2; D remains ambiguous. Trimming removed 2 bases from V and 1 base from J, with 3 bases in between. Germline V gene lookup returns CDR1 SGDLS and CDR2 YYNGEE. The CDR3 is 13 residues long.

The chain combines TRBV2 with TRBJ1-6, with D maybe TRBD1 (5 bases). CDR1 is SNHLY, CDR2 FYNNEI, per germline. The CDR3 contains 17 residues. V was cut by 8 bases and J by 8 bases, with 25 bases left in between. The CDR3 nucleotides read TGTGCCAGCCTGGGGGTTCAAGCTACTCGTGGGGATTCACCCCTCCACTTT. Protein product: CASLGVQATRGDSPLHF.

The CDR3 loop is CASSEFSGGAIEQFF. The CDR3 region has the DNA TGTGCCAGCAGTGAATTTAGCGGGGGGGCCATTGAGCAGTTCTTC. J is TRBJ2-1 and V is TRBV2; TRBD2 agrees at 11 bases. J was trimmed by 9 bases and V by 2 bases; bases with no gene match: 6. This CDR3 contains 15 residues. CDR1 is SNHLY and CDR2 is FYNNEI in the germline V gene.

V is TRBV5-1 and J is TRBJ2-5; D is uncertain. CDR1 is SGHRS, CDR2 YFSETQ, per germline. The length of the CDR3 is 13 residues. V was trimmed by 3 bases and J by 4 bases, leaving 10 bases between them. The CDR3 protein is CASSSRPSETQYF. For the CDR3, the DNA is TGCGCCAGCAGCTCCCGGCCGTCAGAGACCCAGTACTTC.

The gene calls are TRBV5-4 and TRBJ2-2; 8 bases match TRBD2. V lost 3 bases to trimming and J lost 6 bases; unmatched junction nucleotides: 13. Germline CDR1 SGHNT, CDR2 YYREEE (reference sequence). This CDR3 is built from 17 residues. The CDR3 bases are TGTGCCAGCAGCTGGAAGCCCGGGACTAGTGTGGCCGGGGAGCTGTTTTTT. Its protein is CASSWKPGTSVAGELFF.

The CDR3 region has the DNA TGTGCCAGCAGTGCGGGGACAGGATGGACTAATGAAAAACTGTTTTTT. Its protein is CASSAGTGWTNEKLFF. The rearrangement uses TRBV27 and TRBJ1-4, with TRBD1 matching 8 bases. The CDR3 spans 16 residues. Germline V gene lookup returns CDR1 MNHEY and CDR2 SMNVEV (reference sequence). After removal of 5 bases from V and 2 bases from J, the junction contained 7 bases not matched to a gene.

V is TRBV5-1 and J is TRBJ2-5; D may correspond to TRBD1 or TRBD2 (7 bases each). The CDR3 is 15 amino acids. Germline values: CDR1 SGHRS, CDR2 YFSETQ. The V gene lost 3 bases and the J gene lost 1 base, with 13 bases spanning the gap. The CDR3, as DNA: TGCGCCAGCAGCTCGACAGGGAGGGGCCAAGAGACCCAGTACTTC. Its protein is CASSSTGRGQETQYF.

The chain links TRBV6-5 to TRBJ2-7, with D possibly being TRBD2 (5 bases). The V gene lost 6 bases and the J gene lost 1 base, with 16 bases spanning the gap. The CDR3 covers 15 residues. Germline assignment: CDR1 MNHEY and CDR2 SVGAGI. The CDR3 loop reads CASSPEKAVSYEQYF. CDR3 sequence (DNA): TGTGCCAGCAGCCCGGAAAAAGCGGTTTCCTACGAGCAGTACTTC.